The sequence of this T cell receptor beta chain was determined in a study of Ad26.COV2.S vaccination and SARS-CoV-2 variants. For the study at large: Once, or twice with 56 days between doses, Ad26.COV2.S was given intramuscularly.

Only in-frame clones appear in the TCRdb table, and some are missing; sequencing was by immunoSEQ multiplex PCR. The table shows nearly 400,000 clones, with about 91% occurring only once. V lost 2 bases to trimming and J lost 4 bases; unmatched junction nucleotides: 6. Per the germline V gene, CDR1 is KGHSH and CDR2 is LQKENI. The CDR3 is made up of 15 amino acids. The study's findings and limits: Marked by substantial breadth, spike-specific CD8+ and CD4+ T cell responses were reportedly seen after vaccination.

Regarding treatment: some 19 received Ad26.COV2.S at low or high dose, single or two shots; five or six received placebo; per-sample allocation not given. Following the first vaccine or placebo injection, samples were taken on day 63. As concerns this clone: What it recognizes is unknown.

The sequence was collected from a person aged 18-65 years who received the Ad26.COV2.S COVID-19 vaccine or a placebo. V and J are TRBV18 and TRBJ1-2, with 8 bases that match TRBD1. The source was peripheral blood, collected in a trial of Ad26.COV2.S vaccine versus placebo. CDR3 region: CASSPVGQGGYGYTF. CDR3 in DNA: TGTGCCAGCTCACCAGTCGGACAGGGAGGCTATGGCTACACCTTC.